This T cell receptor (beta chain) was captured by sequencing in a study of cytomegalovirus exposure and HLA in healthy donors. Study-wide background: The same platform used for the 500 to 850 first-cohort repertoires was also used for the approximately 120 validation repertoires, as a later analysis reported.

Comments on this clone: Its antigen is not known.

The donors were part of the validation cohort of over a hundred subjects. That cohort was separate from the first cohort, which comprised under 750 subjects. Study conclusions and caveats: CMV antigen specificity was confirmed in vitro for a few CMV-associated chains. It was reported that the classifier diagnosed cytomegalovirus status with high specificity and sensitivity in both the original and validation cohorts.

V lost 2 bases and J 5 bases, leaving 11 bases between the germline ends. The CDR3 loop spans 14 amino acids. Germline V gene sequence: CDR1 SGHTA, CDR2 FQGNSA. Sequencing was performed with immunoSEQ multiplex PCR; in TCRdb, only in-frame clones are kept and a portion is missing. The data show about 180,000 clones, 85% seen once. The sequence came from a man aged 18 to 29 in good health and CMV-seropositive. V is TRBV7-2 and J is TRBJ2-3; a weak D match, TRBD1 (6 bases). Source material: PBMCs. CDR3 in amino acids: CASSLPQGRDTQYF. The CDR3 DNA reads TGTGCCAGCAGCTTACCGCAGGGGCGAGATACGCAGTATTTT.